These 9 T cell receptor beta chains were all obtained from the same sample, sequenced in a study of graft-versus-host responses after intestinal transplantation (dated by TCRdb to about 2021). Their cognate antigens are unknown. Receptor amplification or capture employed the immunoSEQ multiplex PCR assay. Held by TCRdb, this immuneACCESS table contains in-frame sequences only and omits some clones. Under half of the omission traces to an unresolved V gene where checked; the cause of the rest is unknown. The sample table records around 40,000 clones; approximately 95% of these occur just once. The ten most abundant clones make up roughly 0.52% of the sample. Reading the label with the study, this specimen's time point is: cells obtained before transplantation from donor or recipient. The input for sequencing was unstimulated CD8+ T cells sorted from spleen or lymph node cells, taken before transplant. The receptors come from a human donor who was the organ donor for an intestinal transplant.

The DNA of the CDR3 is TGTGCCAGCAGCTTAGGGACCGGAATCTATGGCTACACCTTC. Translating it yields CASSLGTGIYGYTF. This chain joins TRBV7-6 and TRBJ1-2; D is unclear. In germline, CDR1 is SGHVS, CDR2 FNYEAQ. V lost 1 base and J 4 bases, leaving 10 bases between the germline ends. This CDR3 contains 14 residues.

The J gene is TRBJ2-5, the V gene TRBV4-1; 9 nucleotides align to TRBD2. Germline-derived CDR1 and CDR2 are MGHRA and YSYEKL. V trimming: 4 bases; J trimming: 3 bases; junction bases outside the gene matches: 24. The CDR3 sequence is 21 residues long. The CDR3 DNA is TGCGCCAGCAGCCGCCATGCCCAAGCGGGGGGCCGACTACCGCTCGAAGAGACCCAGTACTTC. Protein: CASSRHAQAGGRLPLEETQYF.

The V and J genes are TRBV13 and TRBJ2-2; D may be TRBD1 (5 bases). Germline V gene lookup returns CDR1 PRHDT and CDR2 FYEKMQ (reference sequence). The CDR3 runs 14 residues. V was shortened by 7 bases and J by 0 bases, with 9 bases between the two germline ends. The CDR3 coding sequence is TGTGCCAGCAAAACAGGCCCGAACACCGGGGAGCTGTTTTTT. Protein: CASKTGPNTGELFF. Combining the CDR3 with reference TRBV13 and TRBJ2-2 gives the whole variable domain AAGVIQSPRHLIKEKRETATLKCYPIPRHDTVYWYQQGPGQDPQFLISFYEKMQSDKGSIPDRFSAQQFSDYHSELNMSSLELGDSALYFCASKTGPNTGELFFGEGSRLTVL.

The CDR3: CAISVKDRAYEQYF. The CDR3, as DNA: TGTGCCATCAGTGTAAAGGACAGAGCCTACGAGCAGTACTTC. The rearrangement links TRBV10-3 to TRBJ2-7, with a tentative D call TRBD1 (6 bases). This CDR3 spans 14 amino acids. Germline V gene sequence: CDR1 ENHRY, CDR2 SYGVKD. V dropped 4 bases and J dropped 2 bases, with 12 bases sitting between them.

V is TRBV18 and J is TRBJ2-1, with D unclear. The V end lost 3 bases, the J end lost 7 bases, and 10 bases lay between the germline ends. The CDR3 length is 13 residues. Per germline, CDR1 KGHSH and CDR2 LQKENI. The CDR3 DNA reads as TGTGCCAGCTCACCTTACCCAGGTAATGAGCAGTTCTTC. It yields the protein CASSPYPGNEQFF.

This sequence joins TRBV4-3 and TRBJ2-7; possibly TRBD2 for D (6 bases). Between the trimmed V and J ends, which lost 0 bases and 2 bases, there was a span of 14 bases. The CDR3 contains 16 residues. Germline V CDR1 and CDR2: LGHNA, YSLEER. Here the CDR3 DNA reads TGCGCCAGCAGCCAAGAAATGTATGGCGGGACCTACGAGCAGTACTTC. This gives the protein CASSQEMYGGTYEQYF.

The chain recombines TRBV27 with TRBJ2-2; a possible D gene is TRBD1 (6 bases). CDR3 length: 13 residues. Trimming stripped 3 bases from V and 6 bases from J, with 8 bases between. The V gene's germline CDR1 is MNHEY and CDR2 SMNVEV (reference sequence). In DNA, the CDR3 is TGTGCCAGCAGTTTTCACAGGGCCGGGGAGCTGTTTTTT. It encodes CASSFHRAGELFF.

The chain employs TRBV4-2 and TRBJ2-3; unclear D gene. The CDR3 runs 13 residues. V gave up 1 base and J gave up 4 bases, with 6 bases separating them. The V gene's germline CDR1 is LGHNA and CDR2 YNFKEQ. This CDR3 reads CASSQGPPDTQYF. CDR3 DNA: TGTGCCAGCAGCCAAGGTCCGCCAGATACGCAGTATTTT.

This chain connects TRBV27 to TRBJ1-2, with D tentatively TRBD1 (5 bases). With 6 bases removed from V and 3 bases from J, the gap between germline ends came to 14 bases. Germline CDR1 MNHEY, CDR2 SMNVEV (reference sequence). This CDR3 contains 14 residues. DNA of the CDR3: TGTGCCAGCAGGCCGAGGGACGGCTACTATGGCTACACCTTC. Its protein product is CASRPRDGYYGYTF.